The entry that follows covers one T cell receptor (beta chain) sequence. What it binds is unknown. The data were taken from a study of T cell repertoires in cytomegalovirus infection. Study context: Public TCR beta signatures were indicative of both CMV infection and a matching HLA type. The study, taken as a whole, reports: HLA-C-restricted CMV clonotypes gave the most frequent clonotype in two of eight donors. Identification of carriers of CMV plus the relevant HLA was achieved through cumulative public TCR beta family frequency.

Using its own MiXCR run on the reads, TCRdb lists one record per CDR3 protein. The table records about 450,000 distinct CDR3 sequences, approximately 31% of them present only once. CDR1 and CDR2 from the germline V gene are SGHRS and YFSETQ. The CDR3 covers 14 residues. Trimming left V 6 bases short and J 2 bases short, with 13 bases between. The chain uses TRBV5-1 and TRBJ2-3; D call uncertain. This TCR derives from a human donor in good health (CMV status not recorded). Some clones in this sample may be carry-over from other donors' samples. What was sequenced was PBMCs. The CDR3 loop reads CASKISSSTDTQYF. For the CDR3, the DNA is TGCGCCAGCAAGATCTCCTCATCCACAGATACGCAGTATTTT.